In this sample, the clone carrying this T cell receptor (beta chain) turned up a few times. Germline V gene sequence: CDR1 SGHTA, CDR2 FQGNSA. Trimming took 3 bases from V and 7 from J, leaving 20 bases between them. The CDR3 runs 16 residues. This sample was included in a study of response to subunit inactivated influenza vaccine. TCRdb recomputed calls from the RT-PCR reads with MiXCR, one row per CDR3 protein. The data contain a few hundred thousand distinct CDR3 sequences, 12% to 15% of them singletons. The sequence derives from a man between 45 and 60 years old who received an inactivated influenza vaccine. This specimen consisted of PBMCs from blood, obtained approximately 12 days after vaccination. The chain recombines TRBV7-2 with TRBJ2-3; D perhaps matches TRBD2 (5 bases). The CDR3 protein is CASSLGDLRGLNTQYF. CDR3 sequence (DNA): TGTGCCAGCAGCTTGGGCGACCTACGAGGGCTAAATACGCAGTATTTT.